This section outlines one T cell receptor beta chain sequence together with its context. The sample carries other DNA sequences with the same CDR3. The data stem from a study of blood T cell repertoires in COVID-19. Study-level background: COVID-19 samples from acute and convalescent phases originated in the United States, Italy and Spain. Sources were T cells, B-cell-depleted T cells, or PBMCs; the material itself was cDNA or gDNA.

The CDR3 has 13 residues. J gave up 4 bases and V 6 bases, and 4 bases lay outside the gene matches. CDR1 and CDR2 (germline): MDHEN, SYDVKM. In the study's own analysis: Reference gene primer amplification yielded estimated nucleated cell counts. TCRdb's table, derived via immunoSEQ multiplex PCR, lists solely in-frame clones and lacks some. V and J calls and clone size follow that table, whereas D and trimming were derived from the DNA. The table lists approximately 150,000 clones, more than 75% of them singletons. Sequencing used peripheral blood. The clonotype originates from a man aged 60 to 69 with active or convalescent COVID-19. The genes are TRBV28 and TRBJ2-7, with 9 positions matching TRBD1. CDR3 sequence (DNA): TGTGCCAGCAGGCCGGGACAGGGATACGAGCAGTACTTC. This codes for CASRPGQGYEQYF. The whole variable domain, filled in from reference TRBV28 and TRBJ2-7, reads DVKVTQSSRYLVKRTGEKVFLECVQDMDHENMFWYRQDPGLGLRLIYFSYDVKMKEKGDIPEGYSVSREKKERFSLILESASTNQTSMYLCASRPGQGYEQYFGPGTRLTVT.